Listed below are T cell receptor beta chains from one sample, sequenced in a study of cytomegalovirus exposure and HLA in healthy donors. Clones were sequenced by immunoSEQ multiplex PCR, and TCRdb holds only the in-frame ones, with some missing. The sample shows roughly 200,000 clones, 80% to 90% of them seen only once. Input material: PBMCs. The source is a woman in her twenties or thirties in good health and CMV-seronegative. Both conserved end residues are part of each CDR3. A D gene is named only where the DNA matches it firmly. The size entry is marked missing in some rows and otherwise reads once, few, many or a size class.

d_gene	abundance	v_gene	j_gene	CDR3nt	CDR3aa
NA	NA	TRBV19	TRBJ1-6	TGTGCCAGTAGTAGGACAGACCAGAGCTCCTATAATTCACCCCTCCACTTT	CASSRTDQSSYNSPLHF
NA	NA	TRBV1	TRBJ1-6	TGCACCAGCAGCCAAGACCGGGGGACAGATAATTCACCCCTCCACTTT	CTSSQDRGTDNSPLHF
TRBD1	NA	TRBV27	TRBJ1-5	TGTGCCAGCAGGGGACAGGCGGGAAATCAGCCCCAGCATTTT	CASRGQAGNQPQHF
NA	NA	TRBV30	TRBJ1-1	TGTGCCTGGAGTCCCTTCCGGTGGGCCTCTGAAGCTTTCTTT	CAWSPFRWASEAFF
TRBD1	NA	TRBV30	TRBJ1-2	TGTGCCTGGAGCCTGAAGACAGGGGATGGCTACACCTTC	CAWSLKTGDGYTF
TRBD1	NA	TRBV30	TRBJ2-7	TGTGCCTCGGGACAGGGGTCCCACGAGCAGTACTTC	CASGQGSHEQYF
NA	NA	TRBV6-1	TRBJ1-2	TGTGCCAGCAGTGAAGAAGGGTCCAGGGACTATGGCTACACCTTC	CASSEEGSRDYGYTF
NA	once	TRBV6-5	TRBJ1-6	TGTGCCAGCAGTTACGAACAGGGTGGTGGTTCACCCCTCCACTTT	CASSYEQGGGSPLHF
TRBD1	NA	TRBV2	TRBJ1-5	TGTGCCAGCAGTACTGACAGGGGATTAAATCAGCCCCAGCATTTT	CASSTDRGLNQPQHF
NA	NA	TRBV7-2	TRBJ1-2	TGTGCCAGCAGCTTCGAATCAGGGGCGGACTATGGCTACACCTTC	CASSFESGADYGYTF
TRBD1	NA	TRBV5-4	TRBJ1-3	TGTGCCAGCAGCGTGGGACAGCCCTCTGGAAACACCATATATTTT	CASSVGQPSGNTIYF
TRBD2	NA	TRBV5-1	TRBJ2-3	TGCGCCAGCAGCTTGGGCGGCGGGAGGCCCCACACAGATACGCAGTATTTT	CASSLGGGRPHTDTQYF
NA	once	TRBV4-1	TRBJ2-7	TGCGCCAGCAGCTCCGTGACGGGACTCTCCGAGCAGTACTTC	CASSSVTGLSEQYF
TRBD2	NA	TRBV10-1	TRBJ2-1	TGCGCCAGCAGCGGACTAGCGGGGTACAATGAGCAGTTCTTC	CASSGLAGYNEQFF
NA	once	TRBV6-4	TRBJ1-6	TGTGCCAGCGCTGACGGAGGGGTCAATTCACCCCTCCACTTT	CASADGGVNSPLHF
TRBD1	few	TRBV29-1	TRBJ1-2	TGCAGCACGACGACGGACAGGAACTATGGCTACACCTTC	CSTTTDRNYGYTF
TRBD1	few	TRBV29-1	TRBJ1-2	TGCAGCGTTGAGGGTAACAGGGGTTACTACACCTTC	CSVEGNRGYYTF
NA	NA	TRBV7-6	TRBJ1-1	TGTGCCAGCAGCTTAGCTCCGGGACATTCGAACACTGAAGCTTTCTTT	CASSLAPGHSNTEAFF
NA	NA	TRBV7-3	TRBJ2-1	TGTGCCAGCAGCTTAAGTAGTAGTGCAACCTACAATGAGCAGTTCTTC	CASSLSSSATYNEQFF
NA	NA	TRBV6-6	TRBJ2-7	TGTGCCAGCCGGTCCTCCTCCTACGAGCAGTACTTC	CASRSSSYEQYF
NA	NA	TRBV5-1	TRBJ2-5	TGCGCCAGCAGCTGGCGCGGGACCCAGTACTTC	CASSWRGTQYF
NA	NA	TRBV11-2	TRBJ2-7	TGTGCCAGCAGCTTATCAGCAGGTACCTACGAGCAGTACTTC	CASSLSAGTYEQYF
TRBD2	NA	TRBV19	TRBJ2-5	TGTGCCAGTAGTATCGGGGTAGCGGGAGGGTTGGAGACCCAGTACTTC	CASSIGVAGGLETQYF
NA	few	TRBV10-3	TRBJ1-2	TGTGCCATCACGAAGGGGTTAGCTAACTATGGCTACACCTTC	CAITKGLANYGYTF
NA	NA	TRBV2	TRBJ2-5	TGTGCCAGCAGTACCCAGGGGTACCAAGAGACCCAGTACTTC	CASSTQGYQETQYF
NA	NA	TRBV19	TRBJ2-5	TGTGCCAGTAGTATAGGGCCATTCCAAGAGACCCAGTACTTC	CASSIGPFQETQYF
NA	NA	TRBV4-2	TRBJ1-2	TGTGCCAGCAGCCAAGCGGCAGGTAGTTCATTTAACTATGGCTACACCTTC	CASSQAAGSSFNYGYTF
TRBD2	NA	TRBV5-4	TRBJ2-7	TGTGCCAGCAGCCAGACTAGCGGGAGAGGCGAGCAGTACTTC	CASSQTSGRGEQYF
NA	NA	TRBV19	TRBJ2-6	TGTGCCAGTACCTCGGGAGTTGGGGCCAACGTCCTGACTTTC	CASTSGVGANVLTF
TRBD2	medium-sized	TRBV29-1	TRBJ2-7	TGCAGCGTTGAACTCCTAGCGGCGGTATGGGAGAAGTACTACGAGCAGTACTTC	CSVELLAAVWEKYYEQYF
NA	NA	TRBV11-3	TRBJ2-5	TGTGCCAGCAGCAAAGACAACAGACAAGAGACCCAGTACTTC	CASSKDNRQETQYF
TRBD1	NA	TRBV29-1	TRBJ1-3	TGCAGCGCACGACAGGGGGCAAGTGGAAACACCATATATTTT	CSARQGASGNTIYF
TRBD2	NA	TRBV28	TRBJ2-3	TGTGCCAGCAGTAGCGCTAGCGGGGGGGCCGCGGATACGCAGTATTTT	CASSSASGGAADTQYF
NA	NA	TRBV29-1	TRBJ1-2	TGCAGCGTTGAAGGGGGGGGCTTCGACTATGGCTACACCTTC	CSVEGGGFDYGYTF
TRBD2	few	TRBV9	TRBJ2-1	TGTGCCAGCAGCGTAGTGGCTAGCGGGGCCTACAATGAGCAGTTCTTC	CASSVVASGAYNEQFF